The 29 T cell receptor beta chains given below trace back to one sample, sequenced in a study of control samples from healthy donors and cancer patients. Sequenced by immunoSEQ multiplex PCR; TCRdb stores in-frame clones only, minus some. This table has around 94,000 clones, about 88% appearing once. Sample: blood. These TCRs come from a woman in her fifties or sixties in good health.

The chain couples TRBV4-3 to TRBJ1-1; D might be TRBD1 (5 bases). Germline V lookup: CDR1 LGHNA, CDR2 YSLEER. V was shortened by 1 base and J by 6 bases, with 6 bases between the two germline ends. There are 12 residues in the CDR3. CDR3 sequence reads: CASSQGDAEAFF. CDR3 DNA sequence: TGCGCCAGCAGCCAAGGGGACGCTGAAGCTTTCTTT.

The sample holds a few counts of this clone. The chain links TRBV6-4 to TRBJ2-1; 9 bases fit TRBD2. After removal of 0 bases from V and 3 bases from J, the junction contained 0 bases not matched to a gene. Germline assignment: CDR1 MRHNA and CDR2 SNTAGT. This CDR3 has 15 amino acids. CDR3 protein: CASSDSRGGYNEQFF. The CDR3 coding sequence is TGTGCCAGCAGTGACTCGCGGGGGGGCTACAATGAGCAGTTCTTC.

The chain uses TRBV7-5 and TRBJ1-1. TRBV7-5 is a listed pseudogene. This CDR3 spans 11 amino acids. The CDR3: CARSLRPGAFF. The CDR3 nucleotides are TGTGCCAGAAGCTTACGACCCGGAGCTTTCTTT.

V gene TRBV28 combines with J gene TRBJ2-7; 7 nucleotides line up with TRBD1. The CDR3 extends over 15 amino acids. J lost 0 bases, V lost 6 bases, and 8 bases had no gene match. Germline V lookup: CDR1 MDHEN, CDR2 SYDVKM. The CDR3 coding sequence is TGTGCCAGCAGCGGACAGGTCCGAAGCTCCTACGAGCAGTACTTC. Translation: CASSGQVRSSYEQYF.

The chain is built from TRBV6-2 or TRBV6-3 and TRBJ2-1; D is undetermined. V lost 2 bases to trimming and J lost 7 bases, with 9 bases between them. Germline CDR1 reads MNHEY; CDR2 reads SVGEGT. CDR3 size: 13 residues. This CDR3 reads CASSYSWSNEQFF. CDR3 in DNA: TGTGCCAGCAGTTACAGTTGGTCTAATGAGCAGTTCTTC.

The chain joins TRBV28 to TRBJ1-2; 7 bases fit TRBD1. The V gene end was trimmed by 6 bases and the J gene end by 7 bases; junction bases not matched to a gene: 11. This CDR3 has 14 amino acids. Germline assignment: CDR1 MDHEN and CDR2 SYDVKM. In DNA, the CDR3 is TGTGCCAGCAGAACCGACAGGGTCGTGGGTGGCTACACCTTC. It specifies CASRTDRVVGGYTF.

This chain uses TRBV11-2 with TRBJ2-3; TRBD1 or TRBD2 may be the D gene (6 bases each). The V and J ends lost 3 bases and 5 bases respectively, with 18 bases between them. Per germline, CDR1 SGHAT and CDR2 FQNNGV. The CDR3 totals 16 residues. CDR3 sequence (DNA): TGTGCCAGCAGCTTTAGTGGGGGGCCCTACGAAGATACGCAGTATTTT. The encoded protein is CASSFSGGPYEDTQYF.

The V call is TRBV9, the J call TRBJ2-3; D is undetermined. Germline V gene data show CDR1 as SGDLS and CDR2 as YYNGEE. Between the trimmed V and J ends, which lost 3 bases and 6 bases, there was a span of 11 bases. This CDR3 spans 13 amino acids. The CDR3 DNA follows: TGTGCCAGCAGCGCTCTCCGTTTGGATACGCAGTATTTT. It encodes CASSALRLDTQYF.

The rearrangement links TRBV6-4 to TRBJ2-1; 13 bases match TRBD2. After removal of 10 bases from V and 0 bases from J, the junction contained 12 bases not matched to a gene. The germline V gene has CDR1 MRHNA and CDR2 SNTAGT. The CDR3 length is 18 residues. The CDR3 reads CATRPGLAGPSSYNEQFF. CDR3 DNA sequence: TGTGCCACCCGTCCGGGACTAGCGGGGCCCAGCTCCTACAATGAGCAGTTCTTC.

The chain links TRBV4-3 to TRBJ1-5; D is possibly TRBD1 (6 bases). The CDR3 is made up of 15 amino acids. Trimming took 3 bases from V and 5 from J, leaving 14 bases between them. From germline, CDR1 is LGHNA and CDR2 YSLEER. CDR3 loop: CASSQDQGTDQPQHF. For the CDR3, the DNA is TGCGCCAGCAGCCAGGACCAGGGGACGGATCAGCCCCAGCATTTT.

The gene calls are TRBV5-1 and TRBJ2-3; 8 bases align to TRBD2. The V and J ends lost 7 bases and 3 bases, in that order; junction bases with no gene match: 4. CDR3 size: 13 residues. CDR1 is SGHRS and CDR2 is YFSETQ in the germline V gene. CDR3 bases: TGCGCCAGCCGGGAGGGGGGGACAGATACGCAGTATTTT. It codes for CASREGGTDTQYF.

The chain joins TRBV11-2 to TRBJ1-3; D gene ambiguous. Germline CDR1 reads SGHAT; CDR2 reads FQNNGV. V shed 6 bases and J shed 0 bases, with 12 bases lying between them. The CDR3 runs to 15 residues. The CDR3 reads CASSQLVSSGNTIYF. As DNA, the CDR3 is TGTGCCAGCAGTCAACTGGTGAGCTCTGGAAACACCATATATTTT. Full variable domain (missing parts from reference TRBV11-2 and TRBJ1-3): EAGVAQSPRYKIIEKRQSVAFWCNPISGHATLYWYQQILGQGPKLLIQFQNNGVVDDSQLPKDRFSAERLKGVDSTLKIQPAKLEDSAVYLCASSQLVSSGNTIYFGEGSWLTVV.

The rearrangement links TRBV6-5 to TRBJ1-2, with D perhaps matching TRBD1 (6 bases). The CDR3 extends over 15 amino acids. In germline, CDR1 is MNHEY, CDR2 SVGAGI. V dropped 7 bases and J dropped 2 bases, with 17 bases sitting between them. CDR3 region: CASTLEGGGNYGYTF. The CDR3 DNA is TGTGCCAGCACCCTGGAGGGGGGTGGAAACTATGGCTACACCTTC.

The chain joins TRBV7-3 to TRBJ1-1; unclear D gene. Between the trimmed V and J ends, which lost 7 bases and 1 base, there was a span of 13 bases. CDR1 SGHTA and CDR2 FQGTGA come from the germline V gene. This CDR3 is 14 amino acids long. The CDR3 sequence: CASTEGRANTEAFF. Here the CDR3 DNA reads TGTGCCAGCACGGAAGGGAGGGCGAACACTGAAGCTTTCTTT.

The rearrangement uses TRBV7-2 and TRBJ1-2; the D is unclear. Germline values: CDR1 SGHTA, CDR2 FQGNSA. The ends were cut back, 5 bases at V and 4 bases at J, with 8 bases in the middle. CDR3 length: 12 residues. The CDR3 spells CASSTNSYGYTF. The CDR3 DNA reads TGTGCCAGCAGCACCAACAGCTATGGCTACACCTTC.

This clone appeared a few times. CDR3 coding DNA: TGTGCCAGCAGTTCTATACGAGGGGATAGCAATCAGCCCCAGCATTTT. Translated, it gives CASSSIRGDSNQPQHF. The chain is built from TRBV27 and TRBJ1-5, with D possibly being TRBD1 (5 bases). V gave up 4 bases and J gave up 0 bases, with 13 bases separating them. The CDR3 is 16 amino acids. CDR1 and CDR2 (germline): MNHEY, SMNVEV (reference sequence).

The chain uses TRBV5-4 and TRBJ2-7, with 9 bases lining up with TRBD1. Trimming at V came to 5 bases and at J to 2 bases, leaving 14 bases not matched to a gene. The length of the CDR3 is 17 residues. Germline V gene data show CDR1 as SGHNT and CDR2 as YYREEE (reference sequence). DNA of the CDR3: TGTGCCAGCAGACGGCTCCCGCGGGACAGGGTAACCTACGAGCAGTACTTC. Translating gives CASRRLPRDRVTYEQYF.

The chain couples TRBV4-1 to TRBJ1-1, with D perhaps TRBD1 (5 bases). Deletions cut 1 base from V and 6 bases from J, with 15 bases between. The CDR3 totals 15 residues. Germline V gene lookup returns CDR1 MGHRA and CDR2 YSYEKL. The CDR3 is CASSQVGGIPPEAFF. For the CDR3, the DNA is TGCGCCAGCAGCCAAGTGGGGGGTATACCACCTGAAGCTTTCTTT.

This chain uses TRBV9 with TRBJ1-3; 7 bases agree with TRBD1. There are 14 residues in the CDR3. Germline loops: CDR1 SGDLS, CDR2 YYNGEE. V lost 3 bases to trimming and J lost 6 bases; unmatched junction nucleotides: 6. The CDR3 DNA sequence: TGTGCCAGCAGCGCAGACAGGGTTGAAAACACCATATATTTT. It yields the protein CASSADRVENTIYF.

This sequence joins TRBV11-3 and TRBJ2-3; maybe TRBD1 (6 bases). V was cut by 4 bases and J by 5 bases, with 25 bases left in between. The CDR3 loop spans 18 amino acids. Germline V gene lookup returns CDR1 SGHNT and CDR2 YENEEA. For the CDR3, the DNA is TGTGCCAGCAGCTCCGGTGGGGTCGACAGGTCTGGGAGAGATACGCAGTATTTT. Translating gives CASSSGGVDRSGRDTQYF.

The CDR3 region is CASSLDYRGKTQYF. The CDR3 DNA sequence: TGTGCCAGCAGTTTGGATTACAGGGGAAAGACCCAGTACTTC. The chain couples TRBV28 to TRBJ2-5, with 7 positions matching TRBD1. Germline V gives CDR1 MDHEN, CDR2 SYDVKM. This CDR3 spans 14 amino acids. The ends lost 3 bases at V and 6 bases at J; junction bases unmatched: 7. The entire variable domain, with the rest obtained from reference TRBV28 and TRBJ2-5, is as follows: DVKVTQSSRYLVKRTGEKVFLECVQDMDHENMFWYRQDPGLGLRLIYFSYDVKMKEKGDIPEGYSVSREKKERFSLILESASTNQTSMYLCASSLDYRGKTQYFGPGTRLLVL.

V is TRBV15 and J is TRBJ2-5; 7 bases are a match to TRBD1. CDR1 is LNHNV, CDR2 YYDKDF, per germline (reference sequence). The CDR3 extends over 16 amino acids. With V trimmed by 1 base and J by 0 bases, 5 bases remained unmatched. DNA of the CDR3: TGTGCCACCAGCAGAGGGGACAGACAATACCAAGAGACCCAGTACTTC. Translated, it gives CATSRGDRQYQETQYF.

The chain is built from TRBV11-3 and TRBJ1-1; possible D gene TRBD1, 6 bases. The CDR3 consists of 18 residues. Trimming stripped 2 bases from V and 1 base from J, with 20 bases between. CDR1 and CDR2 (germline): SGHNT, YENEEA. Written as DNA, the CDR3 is TGTGCCAGCAGCTTAAATGGTTGGGGACAAGTAACGAACACTGAAGCTTTCTTT. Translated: CASSLNGWGQVTNTEAFF.

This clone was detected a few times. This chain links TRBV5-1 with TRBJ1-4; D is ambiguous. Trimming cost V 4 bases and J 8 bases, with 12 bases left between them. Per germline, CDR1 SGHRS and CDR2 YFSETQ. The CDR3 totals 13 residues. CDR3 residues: CASSLSSHEKLFF. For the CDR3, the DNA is TGCGCCAGCAGCCTAAGTTCCCACGAAAAACTGTTTTTT.

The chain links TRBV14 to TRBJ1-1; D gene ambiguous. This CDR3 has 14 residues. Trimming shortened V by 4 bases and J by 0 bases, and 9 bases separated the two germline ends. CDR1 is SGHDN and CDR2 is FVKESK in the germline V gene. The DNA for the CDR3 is TGTGCCAGCAGCCTGGCGGGCATGAACACTGAAGCTTTCTTT. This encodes CASSLAGMNTEAFF.

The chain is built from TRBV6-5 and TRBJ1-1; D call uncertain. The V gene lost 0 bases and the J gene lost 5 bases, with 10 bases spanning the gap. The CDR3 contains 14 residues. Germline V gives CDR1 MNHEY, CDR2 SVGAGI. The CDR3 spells CASSYSMVATEAFF. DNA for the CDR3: TGTGCCAGCAGTTACTCGATGGTGGCTACTGAAGCTTTCTTT.

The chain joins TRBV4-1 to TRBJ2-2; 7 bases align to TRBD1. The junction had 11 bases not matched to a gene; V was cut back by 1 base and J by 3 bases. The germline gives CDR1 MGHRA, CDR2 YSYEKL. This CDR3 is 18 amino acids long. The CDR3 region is CASSQVLTGQKYTGELFF. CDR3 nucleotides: TGCGCCAGCAGCCAAGTCTTAACGGGACAGAAATACACCGGGGAGCTGTTTTTT.

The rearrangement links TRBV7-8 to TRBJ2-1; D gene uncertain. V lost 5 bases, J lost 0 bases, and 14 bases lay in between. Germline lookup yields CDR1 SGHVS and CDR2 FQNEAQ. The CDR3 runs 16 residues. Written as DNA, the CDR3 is TGTGCCAGCAGCCTAAGGCCGCGTAGCTCCTACAATGAGCAGTTCTTC. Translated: CASSLRPRSSYNEQFF.

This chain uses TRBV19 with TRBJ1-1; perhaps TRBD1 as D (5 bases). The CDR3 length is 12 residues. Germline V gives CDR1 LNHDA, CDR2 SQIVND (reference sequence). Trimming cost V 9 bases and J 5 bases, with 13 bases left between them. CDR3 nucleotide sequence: TGTGCCAGCAGGGACGGGTTGACTGAAGCTTTCTTT. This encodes CASRDGLTEAFF.